This is a list of T cell receptor beta chains from one sample in a study of blood T cells in healthy people across ages. MiXCR was run by TCRdb on the 5' RACE reads, yielding one entry per CDR3 protein. This table holds about 1.1 million distinct CDR3 sequences, 35% to 45% found once. What was sequenced was blood. The receptors stem from a man aged 18 to 35 in good health. Both conserved end residues are trimmed from each CDR3.

v_gene: TRBV4-3; j_gene: TRBJ2-1; len: 14; CDR3aa: ASSQERESSYNEQF
v_gene: TRBV29-1; j_gene: TRBJ2-3; len: 13; CDR3aa: SVDQYRAPRGGQY
v_gene: TRBV7-6; j_gene: TRBJ1-5; len: 13; CDR3aa: ASSWGQGRNQPQH
v_gene: TRBV6-2/TRBV6-3; j_gene: TRBJ1-5; len: 13; CDR3aa: ASTQPGRTTQPQH
v_gene: TRBV4-3; j_gene: TRBJ1-6; len: 16; CDR3aa: ASSQDPPAGLNNSPLH
v_gene: TRBV7-3; j_gene: TRBJ1-1; len: 13; CDR3aa: ASSLKIVLSTEAF
v_gene: TRBV6-2/TRBV6-3; j_gene: TRBJ2-5; len: 11; CDR3aa: ASRSSGQETQY
v_gene: TRBV6-1; j_gene: TRBJ2-7; len: 12; CDR3aa: ASRAQGGPYEQY
v_gene: TRBV27; j_gene: TRBJ2-7; len: 12; CDR3aa: ASSLTTAYNEQY
v_gene: TRBV4-3; j_gene: TRBJ2-5; len: 15; CDR3aa: ASSQEPTSGGEETQY
v_gene: TRBV10-3; j_gene: TRBJ1-5; len: 13; CDR3aa: AISAGRGGNQPQH
v_gene: TRBV2; j_gene: TRBJ1-2; len: 12; CDR3aa: AIRDRKGSYGYT
v_gene: TRBV7-3; j_gene: TRBJ2-3; len: 16; CDR3aa: ASSLGLAGGRWPDTRY
v_gene: TRBV12-3/TRBV12-4; j_gene: TRBJ2-3; len: 12; CDR3aa: ASSLLRGTDTQY
v_gene: TRBV6-5; j_gene: TRBJ2-3; len: 14; CDR3aa: ASSYGSGGSTDTQY
v_gene: TRBV7-9; j_gene: TRBJ1-1; len: 13; CDR3aa: AGGGSLSLNTEAF
v_gene: TRBV12-3/TRBV12-4; j_gene: TRBJ2-1; len: 16; CDR3aa: ASSSGLAGASSYNEQF
v_gene: TRBV6-1; j_gene: TRBJ1-2; len: 10; CDR3aa: ASSDGSYGYT
v_gene: TRBV29-1; j_gene: TRBJ2-7; len: 11; CDR3aa: SALSRPTYGQY
v_gene: TRBV6-6; j_gene: TRBJ1-4; len: 12; CDR3aa: TSSPDRGYEKLF
v_gene: TRBV5-1; j_gene: TRBJ1-1; len: 14; CDR3aa: ASSLVTATPNTEAF
v_gene: TRBV10-3; j_gene: TRBJ2-1; len: 10; CDR3aa: AIGTSGGARF
v_gene: TRBV3-1; j_gene: TRBJ2-1; len: 14; CDR3aa: ASSQGVTRPGNEQF
v_gene: TRBV6-5; j_gene: TRBJ2-7; len: 12; CDR3aa: ASSYATGAGEQY
v_gene: TRBV6-5; j_gene: TRBJ2-4; len: 12; CDR3aa: ASSMDGEYVEQY
v_gene: TRBV7-8; j_gene: TRBJ1-2; len: 14; CDR3aa: ASSWARVSFNYGHT
v_gene: TRBV12-3/TRBV12-4; j_gene: TRBJ2-5; len: 11; CDR3aa: ASSHGTGETQY
v_gene: TRBV20-1; j_gene: TRBJ1-2; len: 12; CDR3aa: SASPAGGNYGYT
v_gene: TRBV4-3; j_gene: TRBJ2-7; len: 15; CDR3aa: ASSQDFVTGRPYEQY
v_gene: TRBV20-1; j_gene: TRBJ1-1; len: 11; CDR3aa: SANLDGPIEAF
v_gene: TRBV27; j_gene: TRBJ2-5; len: 14; CDR3aa: ASSSLPAGSSETQY
v_gene: TRBV14; j_gene: TRBJ2-7; len: 11; CDR3aa: ASSQIFGYEQY
v_gene: TRBV3-1; j_gene: TRBJ1-2; len: 13; CDR3aa: ASSQDRAGDYGYT
v_gene: TRBV3-1; j_gene: TRBJ1-3; len: 14; CDR3aa: ASSQVTGVSGNTIY
v_gene: TRBV7-3; j_gene: TRBJ2-3; len: 16; CDR3aa: ASSLNPGGQGITDTQY
v_gene: TRBV2; j_gene: TRBJ1-2; len: 11; CDR3aa: ASSWTALYGYT
v_gene: TRBV14; j_gene: TRBJ1-2; len: 12; CDR3aa: ASSRGPLNYGYT
v_gene: TRBV28; j_gene: TRBJ2-7; len: 11; CDR3aa: ASTPDRRGEQY
v_gene: TRBV6-5; j_gene: TRBJ2-1; len: 14; CDR3aa: ASSHYSFDREREQF
v_gene: TRBV29-1; j_gene: TRBJ1-2; len: 15; CDR3aa: SVVSKSVSEDAYGYT
v_gene: TRBV4-2; j_gene: TRBJ2-2; len: 13; CDR3aa: ASSYGALDTGELF
v_gene: TRBV25-1; j_gene: TRBJ1-2; len: 12; CDR3aa: ASSELGARYGYT
v_gene: TRBV20-1; j_gene: TRBJ2-1; len: 12; CDR3aa: SAIGGGAYNEQF
v_gene: TRBV10-3; j_gene: TRBJ1-3; len: 15; CDR3aa: TTALVGGRISGNTIY
v_gene: TRBV7-9; j_gene: TRBJ1-2; len: 14; CDR3aa: ASSLGEGTFDYGYT
v_gene: TRBV20-1; j_gene: TRBJ2-1; len: 13; CDR3aa: SANVAGLASNEQF
v_gene: TRBV12-3/TRBV12-4; j_gene: TRBJ2-2; len: 12; CDR3aa: ASTLRAPTGELF
v_gene: TRBV20-1; j_gene: TRBJ2-7; len: 11; CDR3aa: SAFRQGGYEQY
v_gene: TRBV10-3; j_gene: TRBJ1-1; len: 11; CDR3aa: AIRDSMNTEAF
v_gene: TRBV6-2/TRBV6-3; j_gene: TRBJ1-2; len: 13; CDR3aa: ASSYSATGWNGYT
v_gene: TRBV12-3/TRBV12-4; j_gene: TRBJ1-1; len: 13; CDR3aa: ASSRRGPDRAEAF
v_gene: TRBV13; j_gene: TRBJ2-3; len: 12; CDR3aa: ASSWGQATDTQY
v_gene: TRBV4-3; j_gene: TRBJ2-2; len: 12; CDR3aa: ASSQVWDTGELF
v_gene: TRBV20-1; j_gene: TRBJ2-1; len: 12; CDR3aa: SASSGGGYNEQF